The following is a TCR beta chain sequence with its context. The data stem from a study of blood T cell repertoires in COVID-19. Study at large: COVID-19 samples from acute and convalescent phases originated in the United States, Italy and Spain. T cells, B-cell-depleted T cells, or PBMCs provided the cDNA or gDNA that served as material.

Germline-derived CDR1 and CDR2 are LGHDT and YNNKEL (reference sequence). V was pared by 1 base and J by 5 bases, with 5 bases of the junction left unmatched. The CDR3 covers 16 residues. As originally analysed: Reference gene primer amplification gave estimated nucleated cell counts. The table came from immunoSEQ multiplex PCR; TCRdb's copy has only in-frame clones and leaves some out. V and J calls and clone size are given by that table; D and trimming were obtained from the DNA. Of about 230,000 clones in the sample, around 82% were seen once. The sequenced material came from peripheral blood. The gene calls are TRBV3-1 (or the pseudogene TRBV3-2) and TRBJ2-5, with TRBD2 matching over 12 bases. This TCR was recovered from an older man with acute or convalescent COVID-19. The CDR3 spells CASSQAPLAGGETQYF. CDR3 in DNA: TGTGCCAGCAGCCAAGCCCCGCTAGCGGGAGGGGAGACCCAGTACTTC.